This T cell receptor beta chain is drawn from a study of metastatic and nonmetastatic thyroid tumors. Whole-study context: Samples came from malignant and benign thyroid patients, and repertoires were compared across blood and tumor or nodule tissue. Findings and limits, study-wide: According to reports, the diversity of TCR beta was significantly higher in malignant thyroid tumors than in benign nodules, and this held in both blood and tumor samples.

The CDR3 is 16 amino acids. The germline gives CDR1 MNHEY, CDR2 SVGAGI. V was trimmed by 4 bases and J by 0 bases, leaving 13 bases between them. Per the study methods: It was from CDR3 differences across clinicopathological groups that a distant-metastasis classifier for papillary thyroid cancer was built. TCRdb re-processed the PCR reads through MiXCR. The V and J calls shown here were made by TCRdb, not taken from the authors' results. The data contain roughly 61,000 clones, just over 4% of them singletons. This clone was recorded many times. Antigen unknown. Thyroid surgery had not been preceded by any treatment in any patient.

Sequenced: blood. The chain links TRBV6-5 to TRBJ2-4, with D perhaps given as TRBD1 or TRBD2 (5 bases each). The clonotype originates from a female donor with papillary thyroid cancer or a benign thyroid nodule (not recorded which). Some clones in this sample may be carry-over from other donors' samples. CDR3 protein: CASSSTGGLAKNIQYF. The CDR3 DNA reads as TGTGCCAGCAGTTCCACAGGCGGACTAGCCAAAAACATTCAGTACTTC.